This entry lists 15 T cell receptor beta chains sequenced from one sample in a study of circulating and synovial CD4+ cells in juvenile arthritis. Only in-frame clones appear in the TCRdb table, and some are missing; sequencing was by immunoSEQ multiplex PCR. The sample yields tens of thousands of clones, about 94% seen once. The sample taken for sequencing was CD4+ T cells from blood. The source is a human donor with juvenile idiopathic arthritis.

This chain links TRBV9 with TRBJ1-1, with 7 bases matching TRBD1. The CDR3 sequence is 13 residues long. Germline V gives CDR1 SGDLS, CDR2 YYNGEE. V shed 4 bases and J 4 bases; nucleotides not matched to a gene: 4. For the CDR3, the DNA is TGTGCCAGCAGCTCAGAGGGGGCCACTGAAGCTTTCTTT. It specifies CASSSEGATEAFF.

The chain uses TRBV7-2 and TRBJ2-1, with D uncertain. Germline CDR1 SGHTA, CDR2 FQGNSA. The V gene lost 4 bases and the J gene lost 5 bases, with 24 bases spanning the gap. This CDR3 has 18 residues. Written as DNA, the CDR3 is TGTGCCAGCAGCTCCCAGGCTGGGTCAGTGGGCAGCAACAATGAGCAGTTCTTC. Its protein product is CASSSQAGSVGSNNEQFF.

This rearrangement joins TRBV13 to TRBJ1-6; possibly TRBD1 for D (6 bases). This CDR3 spans 16 amino acids. The germline V and J ends were trimmed by 1 base and 7 bases, with 14 bases remaining between them. Germline CDR1 is PRHDT and CDR2 is FYEKMQ (reference sequence). CDR3 in amino acids: CASSLVAGALNSPLHF. In DNA, the CDR3 is TGTGCCAGCAGCTTAGTGGCAGGGGCGCTGAATTCACCCCTCCACTTT.

In the case of this clone: Additional DNA sequences in this sample encode the identical CDR3. The chain joins TRBV27 to TRBJ1-6; D is unresolved. This CDR3 is built from 14 residues. Trimming left V 3 bases short and J 8 bases short, with 11 bases between. Germline CDR1 MNHEY, CDR2 SMNVEV (reference sequence). As DNA, the CDR3 is TGTGCCAGCAGTTTCGTGGACGGGGATTCACCCCTCCACTTT. It codes for CASSFVDGDSPLHF.

This clone came up once. A read error may produce the germline difference seen at one junction end. The chain links TRBV18 to TRBJ2-3, with 7 bases fitting TRBD2. Looked up from germline, CDR1 is KGHSH and CDR2 is LQKENI. CDR3 length: 14 residues. The DNA of the CDR3 is TGTGCCAGCTCACCACCGACTAGCAGAGATACGCAGTATTTT. This gives the protein CASSPPTSRDTQYF.

The chain couples TRBV7-3 to TRBJ2-3; 9 bases align to TRBD2. J lost 4 bases, V lost 2 bases, and 1 base had no gene match. Germline lookup yields CDR1 SGHTA and CDR2 FQGTGA. The CDR3 extends over 14 amino acids. The CDR3 sequence: CASSLLAGADTQYF. For the CDR3, the DNA is TGTGCCAGCAGCTTATTAGCGGGGGCAGATACGCAGTATTTT.

V gene TRBV13 combines with J gene TRBJ1-6, with no clear D. The CDR3 is made up of 15 amino acids. Germline CDR1 reads PRHDT; CDR2 reads FYEKMQ (reference sequence). The ends were cut back, 3 bases at V and 5 bases at J, with 11 bases in the middle. DNA of the CDR3: TGTGCCAGCAGCTTGGGAGGGAGCCATAATTCACCCCTCCACTTT. Encoded protein: CASSLGGSHNSPLHF.

The V and J genes are TRBV15 and TRBJ2-7; TRBD1 might be the D (5 bases). CDR3 length: 16 residues. V was pared by 0 bases and J by 2 bases, with 14 bases between. Germline lookup yields CDR1 LNHNV and CDR2 YYDKDF (reference sequence). The DNA for the CDR3 is TGTGCCACCAGCAGAGACGGCCCCCAGGGCCCCTACGAGCAGTACTTC. It specifies CATSRDGPQGPYEQYF.

Turning to this clone: Sequence at one end of the junction differs from germline and may be a read error. This CDR3 is also generated by other DNA sequences in the sample. The J gene is TRBJ1-3, the V gene TRBV7-6; the match to TRBD1 covers 7 bases. In germline, CDR1 is SGHVS, CDR2 FNYEAQ. The CDR3 loop spans 18 amino acids. The CDR3: CASSLEVRDSYSGNTIYF. The CDR3 DNA is TGCGCCAGCAGCTTAGAGGTCCGGGACAGCTACTCTGGAAACACCATATATTTT.

This sequence joins TRBV7-9 and TRBJ1-2, with a tentative D call TRBD1 (5 bases). V lost 1 base and J lost 5, with 5 bases in between. This CDR3 contains 12 residues. From germline, CDR1 is SEHNR and CDR2 FQNEAQ (reference sequence). CDR3 nucleotide sequence: TGTGCCAGCAGCTTAGAGGGGTATGGCTACACCTTC. It yields the protein CASSLEGYGYTF.

J is TRBJ2-3 and V is TRBV4-3; TRBD1 matches at 7 bases. The CDR3 is 17 amino acids. CDR1 and CDR2 from the germline V gene are LGHNA and YSLEER. With 0 bases clipped from V and 2 bases from J, the junction kept 8 bases outside the gene matches. The CDR3 spells CASSQEQNRGATDTQYF. CDR3 nucleotides: TGCGCCAGCAGCCAAGAACAGAACAGGGGAGCCACAGATACGCAGTATTTT.

This chain connects TRBV7-9 to TRBJ1-3; 7 bases are a match to TRBD1. The V gene end was trimmed by 4 bases and the J gene end by 4 bases; junction bases not matched to a gene: 7. The CDR3 has 15 residues. Germline values: CDR1 SEHNR, CDR2 FQNEAQ (reference sequence). Here the CDR3 DNA reads TGTGCCAGCAGCTCTGACAGGGTTTTAGGAAACACCATATATTTT. The encoded protein is CASSSDRVLGNTIYF.

About this clone: Sequence at one end of the junction differs from germline and may be a read error. V and J are TRBV7-7 and TRBJ1-6; 8 bases are a match to TRBD1. There are 17 residues in the CDR3. Looked up from germline, CDR1 is SSHAT and CDR2 is FNYEAQ (reference sequence). Written as DNA, the CDR3 is TGTGCTAGCAGCTTAAGGCAGGGGGCGATACGGAATTCACCCCTCCACTTT. It yields the protein CASSLRQGAIRNSPLHF.

This clone was recorded only once. The J gene is TRBJ1-2, the V gene TRBV5-6, with 9 bases that match TRBD1. CDR1 and CDR2 (germline): SGHDT, YYEEEE. CDR3 length equals 18 residues. The V gene end was trimmed by 5 bases and the J gene end by 4 bases; junction bases not matched to a gene: 18. Written as DNA, the CDR3 is TGTGCCAGCAGTCTTGTTCCGGGACAGGGCTCCCTTTTCTATGGCTACACCTTC. It translates to CASSLVPGQGSLFYGYTF.

The rearrangement links TRBV4-2 to TRBJ2-3; 9 positions agree with TRBD2. Germline CDR1 and CDR2: LGHNA and YNFKEQ. The CDR3 spans 17 residues. The ends lost 0 bases at V and 8 bases at J; junction bases unmatched: 12. CDR3 DNA sequence: TGTGCCAGCAGCCAAGAGGCGGGGGGGGCCCCCAGCGGTACGCAGTATTTT. Protein sequence: CASSQEAGGAPSGTQYF.